This T cell receptor beta chain was obtained from a study of molecular identifiers for immune sequencing clone quantification. Overall study: Four of five RNA aliquots from roughly 21,000 or 96,000 naive CD8 T cells were sequenced. Study-level findings and limits: Molecules of identical TCR sharing a barcode could underestimate highly expanded clone sizes.

TCRdb re-called the PCR reads through MiXCR, storing one row per CDR3 protein. The sample lists over 35,000 distinct CDR3 sequences; 15% to 20% were seen once. Germline lookup yields CDR1 LNHDA and CDR2 SQIVND (reference sequence). Trimming took 2 bases from V and 4 from J, leaving 6 bases between them. The CDR3 length is 13 residues. Remarks on this clonotype: Its antigen is still unknown.

Sequencing used naive CD8+ T cells from blood, with Jurkat cell RNA spiked in. Subset specified: FACS-sorted CD8+CD4-CCR7+CD45RA+ naive T cells. This chain links TRBV19 with TRBJ2-1, with D tentatively TRBD2 (5 bases). This TCR was sampled from a human donor in good health. Some libraries in this study had Jurkat cell RNA spiked in. This CDR3 reads CASSISGYNEQFF. The CDR3 coding sequence is TGTGCCAGTAGTATAAGCGGATACAATGAGCAGTTCTTC. The variable domain in full, with the rest retrieved from reference TRBV19 and TRBJ2-1, is DGGITQSPKYLFRKEGQNVTLSCEQNLNHDAMYWYRQDPGQGLRLIYYSQIVNDFQKGDIAEGYSVSREKKESFPLTVTSAQKNPTAFYLCASSISGYNEQFFGPGTRLTVL.